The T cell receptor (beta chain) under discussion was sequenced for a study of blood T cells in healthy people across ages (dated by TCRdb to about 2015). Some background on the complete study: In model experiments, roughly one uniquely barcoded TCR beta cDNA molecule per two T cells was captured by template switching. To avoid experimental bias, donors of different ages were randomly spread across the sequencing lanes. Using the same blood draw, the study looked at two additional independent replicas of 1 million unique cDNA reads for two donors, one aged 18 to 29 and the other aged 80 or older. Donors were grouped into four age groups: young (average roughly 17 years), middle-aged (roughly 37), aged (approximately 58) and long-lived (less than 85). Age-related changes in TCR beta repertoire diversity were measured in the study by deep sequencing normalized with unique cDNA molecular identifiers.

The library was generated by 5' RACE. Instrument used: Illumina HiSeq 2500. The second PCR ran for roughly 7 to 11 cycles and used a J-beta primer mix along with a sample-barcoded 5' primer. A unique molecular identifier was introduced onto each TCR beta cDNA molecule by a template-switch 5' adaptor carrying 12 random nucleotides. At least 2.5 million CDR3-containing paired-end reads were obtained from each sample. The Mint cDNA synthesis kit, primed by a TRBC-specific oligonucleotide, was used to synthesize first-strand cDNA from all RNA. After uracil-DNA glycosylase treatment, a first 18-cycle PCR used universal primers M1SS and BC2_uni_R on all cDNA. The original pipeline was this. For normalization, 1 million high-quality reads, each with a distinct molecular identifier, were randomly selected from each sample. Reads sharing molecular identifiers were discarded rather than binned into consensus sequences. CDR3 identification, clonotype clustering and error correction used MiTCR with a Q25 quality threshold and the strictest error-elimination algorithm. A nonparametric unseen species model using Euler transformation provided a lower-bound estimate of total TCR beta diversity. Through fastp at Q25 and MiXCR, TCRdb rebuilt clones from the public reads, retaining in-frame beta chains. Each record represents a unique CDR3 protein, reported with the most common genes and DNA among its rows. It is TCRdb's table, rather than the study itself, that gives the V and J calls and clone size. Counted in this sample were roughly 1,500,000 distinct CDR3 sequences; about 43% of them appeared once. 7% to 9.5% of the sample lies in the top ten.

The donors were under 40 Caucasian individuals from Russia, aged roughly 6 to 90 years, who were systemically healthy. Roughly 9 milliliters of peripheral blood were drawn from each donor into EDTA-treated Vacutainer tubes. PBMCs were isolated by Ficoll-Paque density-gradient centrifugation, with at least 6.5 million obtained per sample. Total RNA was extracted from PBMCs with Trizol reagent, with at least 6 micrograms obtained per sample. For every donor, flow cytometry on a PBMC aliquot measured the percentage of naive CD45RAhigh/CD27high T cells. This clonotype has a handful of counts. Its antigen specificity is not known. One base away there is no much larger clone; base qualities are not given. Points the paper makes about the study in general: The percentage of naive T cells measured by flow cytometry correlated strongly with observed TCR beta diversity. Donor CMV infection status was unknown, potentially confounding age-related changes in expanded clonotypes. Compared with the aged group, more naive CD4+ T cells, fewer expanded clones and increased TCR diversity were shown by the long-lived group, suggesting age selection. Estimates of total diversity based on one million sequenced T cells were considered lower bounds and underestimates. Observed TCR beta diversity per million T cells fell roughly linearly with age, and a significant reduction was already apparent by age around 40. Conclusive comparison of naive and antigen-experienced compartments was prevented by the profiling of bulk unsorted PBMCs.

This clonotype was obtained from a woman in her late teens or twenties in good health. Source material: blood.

The CDR3 sequence is CASSAVRDRSLVDTQYF. At the DNA level, the sequence is TGTGCCAGCAGCGCGGTCCGGGACCGCAGCCTGGTTGATACGCAGTATTTT. This chain joins TRBV9 to TRBJ2-3; the D gene could be either TRBD1 or TRBD2, each agreeing at 5 bases. According to the germline V gene, CDR1 reads SGDLS and CDR2 reads YYNGEE. V was cut back by 3 bases and J by 6 bases, leaving a gap of 23 bases between them. CDR3 length: 17 amino acids, cysteine to phenylalanine. The entry retains the CDR3 DNA only, 51 bases that are in frame from base 1.